The sequence of this TCR beta chain was determined in a study of blood T cell repertoires in COVID-19. For the study at large: Whether acute or convalescent, the COVID-19 samples came from the United States, Italy and Spain. T cells, B-cell-depleted T cells, or PBMCs provided the cDNA or gDNA that served as material.

The authors' processing: Reference gene primers were amplified, and this amplification served to estimate nucleated cell counts. The repertoire was sequenced with immunoSEQ multiplex PCR; TCRdb's copy has only in-frame clones and lacks some. The DNA was the basis for D and trimming; V, J and clone size are from that table. Of some 95,000 clones detected, 70% to 80% appear once; the ten largest clones hold approximately 25%. This CDR3 contains 18 residues. V lost 2 bases and J lost 0; bases outside the gene matches: 9. Germline CDR1 reads LGHNA; CDR2 reads YNFKEQ. The receptor was derived from a man between 65 and 85 years old with acute or convalescent COVID-19. V and J are TRBV4-2 and TRBJ2-4; 8 bases line up with TRBD1. The sample taken for sequencing was peripheral blood. The CDR3 loop is CASSQFPGTGLAKNIQYF. The CDR3 DNA reads as TGTGCCAGCAGCCAATTCCCCGGGACAGGATTAGCCAAAAACATTCAGTACTTC.